Only a few counts were recorded for the clone carrying this TCR beta chain. This CDR3 is built from 18 residues. Trimming removed 5 bases from V and 1 base from J; junction bases left unmatched: 11. Per the germline V gene, CDR1 is SGHVS and CDR2 is FQNEAQ. This specimen comes from a study of blood T cell repertoires in COVID-19. Study information: Acute-phase and convalescent COVID-19 samples originated in the United States, Italy and Spain. The cDNA or gDNA used as material had been derived from T cells, B-cell-depleted T cells, or PBMCs.

Authors' processing steps: Nucleated cell number was recorded as an estimate derived from reference gene primer amplification. This table comes from immunoSEQ multiplex PCR, and its TCRdb copy is limited to in-frame clones, with some not included. The DNA was the basis for D and trimming; V, J and clone size are from that table. This sample carries about 200,000 clones, approximately 87% of them seen once, and the ten largest clones take roughly 2.4%. The TCR comes from a woman aged 50 to 65 with acute or convalescent COVID-19. The chain links TRBV7-8 to TRBJ2-6; the match to TRBD1 covers 7 bases. Sequenced material: peripheral blood. Here the CDR3 reads CASSPTFTGESGANVLTF. The CDR3 region has the DNA TGTGCCAGCAGCCCGACCTTTACAGGGGAATCTGGGGCCAACGTCCTGACTTTC. The complete variable domain, with remaining parts taken from reference TRBV7-8 and TRBJ2-6, reads GAGVSQSPRYKVAKRGQDVALRCDPISGHVSLFWYQQALGQGPEFLTYFQNEAQLDKSGLPSDRFFAERPEGSVSTLKIQRTQQEDSAVYLCASSPTFTGESGANVLTFGAGSRLTVL.